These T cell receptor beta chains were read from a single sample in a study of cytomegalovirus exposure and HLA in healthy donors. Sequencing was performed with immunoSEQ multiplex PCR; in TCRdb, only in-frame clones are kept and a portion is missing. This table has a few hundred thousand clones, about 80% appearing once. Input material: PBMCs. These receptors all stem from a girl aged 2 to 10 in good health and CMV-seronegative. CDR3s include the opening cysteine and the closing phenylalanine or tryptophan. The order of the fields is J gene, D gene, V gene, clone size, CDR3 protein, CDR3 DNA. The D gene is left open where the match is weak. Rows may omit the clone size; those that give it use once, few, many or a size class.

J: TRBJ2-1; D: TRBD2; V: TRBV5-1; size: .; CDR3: CASSSPTSGTYNEQFF; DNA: TGCGCCAGCAGCTCGCCAACTAGCGGAACTTACAATGAGCAGTTCTTC
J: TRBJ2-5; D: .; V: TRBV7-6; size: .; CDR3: CASSLGTGLETQYF; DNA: TGTGCCAGCAGCCTAGGAACCGGGTTGGAGACCCAGTACTTC
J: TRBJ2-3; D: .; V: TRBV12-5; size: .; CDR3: CASGGGTDTQYF; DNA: TGTGCTAGTGGGGGCGGCACAGATACGCAGTATTTT
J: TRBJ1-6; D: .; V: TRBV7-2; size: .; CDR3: CASSSRGLRSPLHF; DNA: TGTGCCAGCAGTTCGCGAGGGTTACGGTCACCCCTCCACTTT
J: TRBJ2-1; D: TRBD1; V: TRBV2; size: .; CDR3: CASSAQGARYEQFF; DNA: TGTGCCAGCAGTGCGCAGGGGGCCAGGTATGAGCAGTTCTTC
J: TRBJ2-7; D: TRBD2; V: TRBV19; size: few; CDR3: CASSIGGRGSEQYF; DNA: TGTGCCAGTAGTATAGGCGGGAGGGGCTCCGAGCAGTACTTC
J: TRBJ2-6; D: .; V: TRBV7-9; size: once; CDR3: CASSITTGNSGANVLTF; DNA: TGTGCCAGCAGCATCACAACGGGGAACTCTGGGGCCAACGTCCTGACTTTC
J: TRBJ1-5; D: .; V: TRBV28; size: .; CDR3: CASSPEGDGDQPQHF; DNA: TGTGCCAGCAGTCCGGAAGGGGATGGCGATCAGCCCCAGCATTTT
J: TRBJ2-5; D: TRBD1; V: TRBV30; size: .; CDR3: CACDRGEVETQYF; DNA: TGTGCCTGCGACAGGGGTGAAGTAGAGACCCAGTACTTC
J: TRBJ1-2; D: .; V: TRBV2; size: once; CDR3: CASSVVELWNGYTF; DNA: TGTGCCAGCAGTGTAGTGGAGCTTTGGAATGGCTACACCTTC
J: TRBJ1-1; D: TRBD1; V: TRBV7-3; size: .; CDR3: CASSLTTGAYTEAFF; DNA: TGTGCCAGCAGCTTAACGACAGGGGCATACACTGAAGCTTTCTTT
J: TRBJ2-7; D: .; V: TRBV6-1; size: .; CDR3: CASSEFSPRDIRHEQYF; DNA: TGTGCCAGCAGTGAATTCTCCCCCCGGGACATTCGCCACGAGCAGTACTTC
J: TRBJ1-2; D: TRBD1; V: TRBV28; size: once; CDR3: CASSSPGQYGYTF; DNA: TGTGCCAGCAGCTCCCCGGGACAGTATGGCTACACCTTC